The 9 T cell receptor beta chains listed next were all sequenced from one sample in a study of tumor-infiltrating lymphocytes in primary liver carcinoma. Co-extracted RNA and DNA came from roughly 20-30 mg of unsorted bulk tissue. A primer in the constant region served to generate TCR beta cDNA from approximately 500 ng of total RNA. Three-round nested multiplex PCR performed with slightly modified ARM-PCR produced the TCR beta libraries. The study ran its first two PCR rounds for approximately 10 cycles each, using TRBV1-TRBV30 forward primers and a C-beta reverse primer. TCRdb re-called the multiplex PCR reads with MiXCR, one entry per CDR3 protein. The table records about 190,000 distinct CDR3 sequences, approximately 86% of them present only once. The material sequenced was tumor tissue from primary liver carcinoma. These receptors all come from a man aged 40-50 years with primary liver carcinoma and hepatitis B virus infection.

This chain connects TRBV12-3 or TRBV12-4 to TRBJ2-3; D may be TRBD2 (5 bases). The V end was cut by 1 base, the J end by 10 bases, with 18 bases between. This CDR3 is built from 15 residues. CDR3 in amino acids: CASSLDSDGGRAQYF. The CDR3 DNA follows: TGTGCCAGCAGTTTAGATTCCGACGGCGGGCGCGCGCAGTATTTT.

The CDR3 region has the DNA TGCGCCAGCAGCCAGGATAGCCCGGGACCAGAGGGCCTGGGAGAGCTGTTTTTT. Translating it yields CASSQDSPGPEGLGELFF. The chain carries TRBV4-3 and TRBJ2-2; D is perhaps TRBD1 or TRBD2 (5 bases each). The CDR3 has 18 amino acids. Germline V gives CDR1 LGHNA, CDR2 YSLEER. The V and J ends lost 3 bases and 11 bases respectively, with 28 bases between them.

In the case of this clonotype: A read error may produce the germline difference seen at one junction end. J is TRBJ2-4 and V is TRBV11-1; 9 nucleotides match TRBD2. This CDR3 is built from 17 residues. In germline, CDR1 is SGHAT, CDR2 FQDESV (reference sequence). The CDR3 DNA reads TGTGCCAGTAGCTTTCCCGGGGCTAGCGGGACCAAAAACATCAAGTACTTC. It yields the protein CASSFPGASGTKNIKYF.

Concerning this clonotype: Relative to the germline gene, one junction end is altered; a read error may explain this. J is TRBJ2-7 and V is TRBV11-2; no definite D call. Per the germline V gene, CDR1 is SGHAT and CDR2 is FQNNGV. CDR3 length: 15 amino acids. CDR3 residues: CASSFGRHYAREHYF. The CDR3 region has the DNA TGTGCCAGCAGCTTCGGACGGCATTACGCGCGCGAGCACTACTTC.

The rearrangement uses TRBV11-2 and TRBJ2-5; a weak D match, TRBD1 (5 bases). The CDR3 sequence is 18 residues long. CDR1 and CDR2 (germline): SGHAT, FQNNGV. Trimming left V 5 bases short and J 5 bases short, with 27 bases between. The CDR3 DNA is TGTGCCAGCAGCCCCAGCTCAGTTCAGGGTACTGGGCGGGAGACCCAGTACTTC. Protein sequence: CASSPSSVQGTGRETQYF.

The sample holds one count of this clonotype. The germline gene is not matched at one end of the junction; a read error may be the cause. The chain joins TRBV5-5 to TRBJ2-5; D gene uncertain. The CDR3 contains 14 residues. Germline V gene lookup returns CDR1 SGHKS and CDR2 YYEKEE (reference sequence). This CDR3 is CVSSLTRFQETQYF. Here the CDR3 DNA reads TGTGTCAGCAGCTTGACTCGGTTTCAGGAGACCCAGTACTTC.

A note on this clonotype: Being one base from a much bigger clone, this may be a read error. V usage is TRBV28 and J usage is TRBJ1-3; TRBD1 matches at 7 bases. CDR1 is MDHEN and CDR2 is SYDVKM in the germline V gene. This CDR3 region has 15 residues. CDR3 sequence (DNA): TGTGCCAGCAGCCCCTCGACAGGGAGTGGAAAAACCATATATTTT. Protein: CASSPSTGSGKTIYF.

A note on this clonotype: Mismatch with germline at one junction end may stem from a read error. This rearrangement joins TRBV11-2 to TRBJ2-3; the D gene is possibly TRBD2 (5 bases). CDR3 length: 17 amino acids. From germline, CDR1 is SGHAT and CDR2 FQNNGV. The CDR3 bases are TGTGCCAGCACCGACCAGGTTTCTAGCTGGAGTTCAGATACGCTGTATTTT. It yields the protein CASTDQVSSWSSDTLYF.

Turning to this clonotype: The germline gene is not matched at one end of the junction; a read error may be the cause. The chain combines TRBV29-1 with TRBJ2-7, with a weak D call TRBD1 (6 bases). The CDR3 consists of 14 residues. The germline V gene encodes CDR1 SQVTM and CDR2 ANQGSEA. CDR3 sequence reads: CSVEEQGRSYEHYF. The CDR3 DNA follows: TGCAGCGTTGAGGAACAGGGAAGGAGCTACGAGCATTACTTC.